The 9 T cell receptor beta chains reported below all come from one sample, sequenced in a study of shared clonotypes between healthy human individuals. Method: immunoSEQ multiplex PCR; TCRdb's copy keeps in-frame clones and lacks some. In the table there are roughly 850,000 clones, 90% to 97% of which are singletons. CD45RO-negative, CCR7-positively selected cells formed the naive CD8 fraction, excluding terminally differentiated effector memory CD45RA+ cells. Sequenced material: naive CD8+ T cells sorted from blood. These receptors came from a man younger than 45 in good health.

The CDR3, as DNA: TGCAGCGCTTCGGGCCTGGCTGGGGCCAACGTCCTGACTTTC. Translation gives CSASGLAGANVLTF. The chain links TRBV29-1 to TRBJ2-6; D is undetermined. The CDR3 runs 14 residues. From germline, CDR1 is SQVTM and CDR2 ANQGSEA. V was pared by 7 bases and J by 2 bases, with 12 bases between.

The rearrangement joins TRBV5-8 to TRBJ2-7; no firm D call. Germline loops: CDR1 SGHTS, CDR2 YDEGEE. V was clipped by 0 bases and J by 0 bases, with 7 bases between them. The CDR3 is 14 amino acids. In DNA, the CDR3 is TGTGCCAGCAGCTTGGGCGTCAACTCCTACGAGCAGTACTTC. It codes for CASSLGVNSYEQYF. The entire variable domain, with the rest obtained from reference TRBV5-8 and TRBJ2-7, is as follows: EAGVTQSPTHLIKTRGQQATLRCSPISGHTSVYWYQQALGLGLQFLLWYDEGEERNRGNFPPRFSGRQFPNYSSELNVNALELEDSALYLCASSLGVNSYEQYFGPGTRLTVT.

This rearrangement joins TRBV19 to TRBJ2-1, with D maybe TRBD1 (6 bases). Trimming took off 5 bases at V and 5 bases at J, with 22 bases between the two ends. This CDR3 is 17 amino acids long. Germline assignment: CDR1 LNHDA and CDR2 SQIVND (reference sequence). DNA for the CDR3: TGTGCCAGTAGTCTGGGAAAGGGGGATCTATACAACAATGAGCAGTTCTTC. This translates into CASSLGKGDLYNNEQFF.

This clone came up once. V gene TRBV4-3 combines with J gene TRBJ2-7, with D possibly TRBD1 on 5 matching bases. Trimming removed 0 bases from V and 9 bases from J, with 15 bases in between. CDR1 is LGHNA, CDR2 YSLEER, per germline. The CDR3 contains 14 residues. The CDR3 sequence: CASSQDGRGAAQYF. In DNA form, the CDR3 reads TGCGCCAGCAGCCAAGATGGTAGGGGTGCGGCGCAGTACTTC.

The chain has TRBV27 and TRBJ1-1; no clear D. Germline CDR1 is MNHEY and CDR2 is SMNVEV (reference sequence). The CDR3 runs to 13 residues. V gave up 0 bases and J gave up 6 bases, with 8 bases separating them. Written as DNA, the CDR3 is TGTGCCAGCAGTTTATCAGGTTCCGCTGAAGCTTTCTTT. It yields the protein CASSLSGSAEAFF.

The genes are TRBV29-1 and TRBJ2-1; maybe TRBD2 (5 bases). With 7 bases removed from V and 1 base from J, the gap between germline ends came to 17 bases. CDR1 is SQVTM and CDR2 is ANQGSEA in the germline V gene. This CDR3 is built from 15 residues. The CDR3 sequence is CSDLGLAESYNEQFF. The CDR3 nucleotides read TGCAGCGACCTCGGCCTAGCCGAGTCCTACAATGAGCAGTTCTTC.

The CDR3 coding sequence is TGCAGCGTGGGACAGGATGACTCTGGAAACACCATATATTTT. This sequence encodes CSVGQDDSGNTIYF. The chain employs TRBV29-1 and TRBJ1-3, with 8 bases aligning to TRBD1. Germline V lookup: CDR1 SQVTM, CDR2 ANQGSEA. Unmatched junction bases numbered 4, after V lost 6 bases and J lost 0 bases. This CDR3 is built from 14 residues.

This clone was counted a single time. This chain joins TRBV9 and TRBJ2-1; 10 bases are shared with TRBD2. CDR3 size: 16 residues. V shed 1 base, J shed 4 bases, and the junction held 5 bases outside the gene matches. The germline V gene encodes CDR1 SGDLS and CDR2 YYNGEE. CDR3 DNA sequence: TGTGCCAGCAGCGTATCTAGCGGGAGTTTGTACAATGAGCAGTTCTTC. This sequence encodes CASSVSSGSLYNEQFF.

CDR3 bases: TGTGCCAGCAGCTTTTCACGGGACTCCTACAATGAGCAGTTCTTC. This gives the protein CASSFSRDSYNEQFF. This chain joins TRBV7-6 and TRBJ2-1, with a tentative D call TRBD2 (5 bases). Trimming shortened V by 3 bases and J by 0 bases, and 9 bases separated the two germline ends. The CDR3 covers 15 residues. Germline CDR1 and CDR2: SGHVS and FNYEAQ.